This T cell receptor beta chain originates from a study of blood T cell repertoires in COVID-19. Clones were read by immunoSEQ multiplex PCR, and TCRdb kept only the in-frame ones, dropping some. The sample includes about 160,000 clones, about nine tenths seen only once; the top ten take 4.8%. V lost 6 bases and J lost 7, with 10 bases in between. The CDR3 is 11 amino acids. V usage is TRBV12-3 or TRBV12-4 and J usage is TRBJ2-7, with D perhaps TRBD2 (6 bases). The sequenced sample was peripheral blood. The TCR sequence derives from a man aged 30 to 45 with COVID-19, enrolled during active disease. The CDR3 sequence: CASSAGLEQYF. As DNA, the CDR3 is TGTGCCAGCAGCGCCGGACTAGAGCAGTACTTC.